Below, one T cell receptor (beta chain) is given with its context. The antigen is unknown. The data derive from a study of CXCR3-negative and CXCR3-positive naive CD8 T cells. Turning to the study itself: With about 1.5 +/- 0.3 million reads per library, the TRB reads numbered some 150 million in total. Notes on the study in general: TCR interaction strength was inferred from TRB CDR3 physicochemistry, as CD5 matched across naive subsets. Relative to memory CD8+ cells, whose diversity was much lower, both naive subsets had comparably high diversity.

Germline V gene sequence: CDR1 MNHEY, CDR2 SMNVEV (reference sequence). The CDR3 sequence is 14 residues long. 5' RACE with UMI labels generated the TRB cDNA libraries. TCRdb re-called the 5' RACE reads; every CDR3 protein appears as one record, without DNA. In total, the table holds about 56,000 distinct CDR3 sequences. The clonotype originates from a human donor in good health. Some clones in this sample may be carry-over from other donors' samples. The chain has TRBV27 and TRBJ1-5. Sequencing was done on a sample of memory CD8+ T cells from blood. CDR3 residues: CASSSYWSNQPQHF.